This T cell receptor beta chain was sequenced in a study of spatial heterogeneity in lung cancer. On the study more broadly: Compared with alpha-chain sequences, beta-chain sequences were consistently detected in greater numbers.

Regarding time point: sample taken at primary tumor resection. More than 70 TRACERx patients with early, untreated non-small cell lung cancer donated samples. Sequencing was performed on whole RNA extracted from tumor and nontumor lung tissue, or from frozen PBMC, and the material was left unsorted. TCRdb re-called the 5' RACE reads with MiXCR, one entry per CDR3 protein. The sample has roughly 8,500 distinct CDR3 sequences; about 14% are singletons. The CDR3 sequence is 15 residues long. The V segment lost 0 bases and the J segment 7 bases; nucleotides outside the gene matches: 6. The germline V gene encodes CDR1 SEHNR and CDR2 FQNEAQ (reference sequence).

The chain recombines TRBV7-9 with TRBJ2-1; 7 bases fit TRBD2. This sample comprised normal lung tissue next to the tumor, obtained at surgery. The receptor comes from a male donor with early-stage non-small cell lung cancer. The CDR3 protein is CASSLALAEGNEQFF. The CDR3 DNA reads TGTGCCAGCAGCTTAGCCCTAGCGGAAGGGAATGAGCAGTTCTTC.